One and the same sample provided the 15 T cell receptor beta chains below, sequenced in a study of blood T cell repertoires in COVID-19. Sequencing was performed with immunoSEQ multiplex PCR; in TCRdb, only in-frame clones are kept and a portion is missing. The table lists approximately 150,000 clones, around nine tenths of them singletons. Sequencing used peripheral blood. All receptors derive from a woman older than 75 with COVID-19, enrolled during active disease.

This chain uses TRBV19 with TRBJ1-2; 7 nucleotides align to TRBD1. CDR1 is LNHDA, CDR2 SQIVND, per germline (reference sequence). V dropped 6 bases and J dropped 3; count of bases not matched to a gene: 7. There are 14 residues in the CDR3. The CDR3 sequence is CASSLSGTDYGYTF. As DNA, the CDR3 is TGTGCCAGTAGCCTTTCAGGGACAGACTATGGCTACACCTTC. The complete variable domain, with remaining parts taken from reference TRBV19 and TRBJ1-2, reads DGGITQSPKYLFRKEGQNVTLSCEQNLNHDAMYWYRQDPGQGLRLIYYSQIVNDFQKGDIAEGYSVSREKKESFPLTVTSAQKNPTAFYLCASSLSGTDYGYTFGSGTRLTVV.

J is TRBJ2-5 and V is TRBV4-1; a weak D match, TRBD1 (6 bases). V was cut by 0 bases and J by 5 bases, with 13 bases left in between. Germline-derived CDR1 and CDR2 are MGHRA and YSYEKL. CDR3 length: 15 amino acids. The DNA of the CDR3 is TGCGCCAGCAGCCAAGAAGGACAGCCCGGGGAGACCCAGTACTTC. Translating gives CASSQEGQPGETQYF.

The chain employs TRBV27 and TRBJ2-2, with D maybe TRBD2 (5 bases). The germline CDR1 and CDR2 sequences are MNHEY and SMNVEV (reference sequence). This CDR3 is built from 14 residues. V lost 8 bases and J 2 bases, leaving 12 bases between the germline ends. In DNA, the CDR3 is TGTGCCAGCTGGAGGCAGTTCAACACCGGGGAGCTGTTTTTT. It encodes CASWRQFNTGELFF.

The gene calls are TRBV14 and TRBJ1-2; 11 positions match TRBD1. This CDR3 region has 14 residues. Germline-derived CDR1 and CDR2 are SGHDN and FVKESK. J lost 8 bases, V lost 4 bases, and 6 bases had no gene match. The CDR3 reads CASSRLRTGGGYTF. The CDR3 DNA follows: TGTGCCAGCAGCCGCCTAAGGACAGGGGGCGGCTACACCTTC. The whole variable domain, remainder taken from reference TRBV14 and TRBJ1-2, is EAGVTQFPSHSVIEKGQTVTLRCDPISGHDNLYWYRRVMGKEIKFLLHFVKESKQDESGMPNNRFLAERTGGTYSTLKVQPAELEDSGVYFCASSRLRTGGGYTFGSGTRLTVV.

This rearrangement joins TRBV6-6 to TRBJ1-6, with 9 positions matching TRBD1. Trimming cost V 5 bases and J 6 bases; bases outside gene matches: 2. The CDR3 extends over 14 amino acids. In germline, CDR1 is MNHNY, CDR2 SVGAGI (reference sequence). CDR3 sequence reads: CASSGTGFNSPLHF. For the CDR3, the DNA is TGTGCCAGCAGTGGGACAGGGTTTAATTCACCCCTCCACTTT.

The rearrangement joins TRBV10-2 to TRBJ1-5; D ambiguous. Germline V gives CDR1 WSHSY, CDR2 SAAADI. V was trimmed by 6 bases and J by 5 bases, leaving 14 bases between them. CDR3 length: 14 residues. The CDR3 DNA sequence: TGCGCCAGCAGGCTTCCGGGAACCCATCAGCCCCAGCATTTT. It is translated as CASRLPGTHQPQHF.

This clone has a handful of counts. The CDR3 sequence: CASSWDRDDQPQHF. CDR3 DNA: TGTGCCAGCAGTTGGGACAGGGATGATCAGCCCCAGCATTTT. The V and J genes are TRBV6-6 and TRBJ1-5; 9 bases line up with TRBD1. The V gene's germline CDR1 is MNHNY and CDR2 SVGAGI (reference sequence). J gave up 5 bases and V 4 bases, and 3 bases lay outside the gene matches. The CDR3 extends over 14 amino acids.

This clone has a single count. Relative to the germline gene, one junction end is altered; a read error may explain this. The chain recombines TRBV7-2 with TRBJ1-6, with D possibly matching TRBD1 (6 bases). The CDR3 consists of 14 residues. Germline CDR1 reads SGHTA; CDR2 reads FQGNSA. The CDR3 here is CASSTQGRDSALHF. CDR3 sequence (DNA): TGTGCCAGCAGCACACAGGGTCGGGATTCAGCCCTCCACTTT.

This clone was seen only a few times. The chain combines TRBV7-2 with TRBJ2-5; maybe TRBD2 (6 bases). This CDR3 is built from 13 residues. V lost 5 bases and J lost 11, with 18 bases in between. The germline CDR1 and CDR2 sequences are SGHTA and FQGNSA. CDR3 sequence reads: CASSGRDGGWQYF. Written as DNA, the CDR3 is TGTGCCAGCAGCGGCCGGGACGGAGGGTGGCAGTACTTC.

This clone turned up a few times. V and J are TRBV28 and TRBJ1-6; 8 bases fit TRBD1. V was pared by 5 bases and J by 11 bases, with 2 bases of the junction left unmatched. Germline loops: CDR1 MDHEN, CDR2 SYDVKM. CDR3 length: 12 residues. The CDR3 here is CASSGQGTPLHF. DNA for the CDR3: TGTGCCAGCAGTGGACAGGGTACACCCCTCCACTTT.

The rearrangement joins TRBV9 to TRBJ2-2; TRBD1 aligns across 9 bases. The trim removed 3 bases at V and 7 bases at J, leaving 7 bases unmatched. CDR3 size: 15 residues. Germline V CDR1 and CDR2: SGDLS, YYNGEE. Here the CDR3 DNA reads TGTGCCAGCAGCGCGAGCTGGACAGGGGACGGGGAGCTGTTTTTT. This codes for CASSASWTGDGELFF. Supplemented by reference TRBV9 and TRBJ2-2, the full variable domain reads DSGVTQTPKHLITATGQRVTLRCSPRSGDLSVYWYQQSLDQGLQFLIQYYNGEERAKGNILERFSAQQFPDLHSELNLSSLELGDSALYFCASSASWTGDGELFFGEGSRLTVL.

The chain couples TRBV7-2 to TRBJ1-2; no clear D. CDR1 SGHTA and CDR2 FQGNSA come from the germline V gene. V was shortened by 2 bases and J by 7 bases, with 8 bases between the two germline ends. The CDR3 has 12 residues. In DNA, the CDR3 is TGTGCCAGCAGCTTACCCGCAGGTGGCTACACCTTC. Its protein product is CASSLPAGGYTF.

The chain's CDR3 is CASSLGPLTGVNSPLHF. In DNA, the CDR3 is TGTGCCAGCAGTTTAGGCCCCCTGACAGGGGTGAATTCACCCCTCCACTTT. The chain joins TRBV28 to TRBJ1-6; 8 bases are a match to TRBD1. V lost 2 bases, J lost 7 bases, and 10 bases stayed unmatched. This CDR3 spans 17 amino acids. Germline lookup yields CDR1 MDHEN and CDR2 SYDVKM.

This clone turned up a few times. The CDR3 nucleotides read TGTGCCAGCAGCCCCCCCGGGACAGTACCTCCCCAGCATTTT. It yields the protein CASSPPGTVPPQHF. J is TRBJ1-5 and V is TRBV7-2; TRBD1 aligns across 7 bases. With 5 bases clipped from V and 10 bases from J, the junction kept 11 bases outside the gene matches. There are 14 residues in the CDR3. CDR1 and CDR2 from the germline V gene are SGHTA and FQGNSA. The full variable domain, with the rest looked up from reference TRBV7-2 and TRBJ1-5, is GAGVSQSPSNKVTEKGKDVELRCDPISGHTALYWYRQSLGQGLEFLIYFQGNSAPDKSGLPSDRFSAERTGGSVSTLTIQRTQQEDSAVYLCASSPPGTVPPQHFGDGTRLSIL.

This chain's CDR3 is CASMGTENTEAFF. Here the CDR3 DNA reads TGTGCCAGCATGGGGACAGAGAACACTGAAGCTTTCTTT. The rearrangement links TRBV6-5 to TRBJ1-1; 7 positions agree with TRBD1. V dropped 7 bases and J dropped 1; count of bases not matched to a gene: 3. The germline CDR1 and CDR2 sequences are MNHEY and SVGAGI. The CDR3 is made up of 13 amino acids.